This TCR beta chain was sequenced during a study of blood T cell repertoires in COVID-19. As for the study in general: Samples came from the United States, Italy and Spain, spanning acute and convalescent COVID-19. Sources were T cells, B-cell-depleted T cells, or PBMCs; the material itself was cDNA or gDNA.

With 10 bases clipped from V and 6 bases from J, the junction kept 4 bases outside the gene matches. CDR1 and CDR2 from the germline V gene are MRHNA and SNTAGT. This CDR3 region has 11 residues. In the authors' methods: Amplification with reference gene primers provided the estimates of nucleated cell counts. Generated by immunoSEQ multiplex PCR, the TCRdb table keeps only in-frame clones and is missing some. The DNA was the basis for D and trimming; V, J and clone size are from that table. The table includes roughly 39,000 clones, around 86% detected once. The V and J genes are TRBV6-4 and TRBJ2-7; 9 positions agree with TRBD2. Sample: peripheral blood. The source of this sequence is a man over 45 with active or convalescent COVID-19. CDR3 nucleotide sequence: TGTGCCACCACGACTAGCGGCGAGCAGTACGTC. It encodes CATTTSGEQYV.